A single sample is the source of the 25 T cell receptor beta chains below, sequenced in a study of human T cells and chemical hapten exposure. This sample's time point: patch test 1, 2 weeks after DPC sensitization. As for treatment: therapeutic diphenylcyclopropenone sensitization with weekly scalp DPC. TCRdb processed the RACE reads anew with MiXCR; each CDR3 protein has one entry. This sample has about 360,000 distinct CDR3 sequences, with approximately 5.1% found just once. The material was whole blood, obtained in connection with sensitization to the hapten diphenylcyclopropenone (DPC). The receptors come from a woman aged 45-60 years with alopecia areata. Some clones in this sample may be carry-over from other donors' samples.

This clonotype was counted ten times or more. CDR3 protein: CASSLERRATDTQYF. The CDR3 DNA sequence: TGTGCCAGCAGCTTAGAAAGGCGCGCCACAGATACGCAGTATTTT. This rearrangement joins TRBV7-8 to TRBJ2-3; unclear D gene. Per the germline V gene, CDR1 is SGHVS and CDR2 is FQNEAQ. The V end was cut by 1 base, the J end by 2 bases, with 10 bases between. The CDR3 runs to 15 residues. The variable domain in full, with the rest retrieved from reference TRBV7-8 and TRBJ2-3, is GAGVSQSPRYKVAKRGQDVALRCDPISGHVSLFWYQQALGQGPEFLTYFQNEAQLDKSGLPSDRFFAERPEGSVSTLKIQRTQQEDSAVYLCASSLERRATDTQYFGPGTRLTVL.

The V call is TRBV12-3 or TRBV12-4, the J call TRBJ2-7, with D possibly TRBD1 on 5 matching bases. Trimming removed 5 bases from V and 7 bases from J, with 18 bases in between. The CDR3 is made up of 14 amino acids. The CDR3: CASSPTPPGPEQYF. The CDR3 coding sequence is TGTGCCAGCAGTCCCACCCCCCCAGGGCCTGAGCAGTACTTC.

This clonotype has at least ten counts. The chain carries TRBV6-6 and TRBJ1-4; D gene uncertain. V gave up 6 bases and J gave up 0 bases, with 11 bases separating them. The CDR3 covers 15 residues. Germline V lookup: CDR1 MNHNY, CDR2 SVGAGI (reference sequence). CDR3 DNA: TGTGCCAGCAGGCAACCTGGAGCAACTAATGAAAAACTGTTTTTT. Translation: CASRQPGATNEKLFF.

This clonotype has just a few counts. The CDR3 reads CASSASTGNSGANVLTF. The CDR3 coding sequence is TGTGCCAGCAGCGCCAGTACAGGGAATTCTGGGGCCAACGTCCTGACTTTC. V gene TRBV11-3 combines with J gene TRBJ2-6; possible D gene TRBD1, 6 bases. CDR3 length: 17 residues. Germline CDR1 SGHNT, CDR2 YENEEA. The V and J ends lost 5 bases and 1 base respectively, with 15 bases between them.

The V call is TRBV12-3 or TRBV12-4, the J call TRBJ2-1; 8 bases agree with TRBD1. The CDR3 consists of 13 residues. V trimming: 4 bases; J trimming: 9 bases; junction bases outside the gene matches: 5. As DNA, the CDR3 is TGTGCCAGCAGTTACAGGGGGTATGGTGAGCAGTTCTTC. Translation gives CASSYRGYGEQFF.

This clonotype was recorded at least ten times. V is TRBV13 and J is TRBJ2-1, with a tentative D call TRBD2 (5 bases). Germline V gene data show CDR1 as PRHDT and CDR2 as FYEKMQ (reference sequence). This CDR3 region has 14 residues. The V gene lost 0 bases and the J gene lost 8 bases, with 11 bases spanning the gap. CDR3 protein: CASSLGRGEYEQFF. The CDR3 nucleotides are TGTGCCAGCAGCTTAGGCCGGGGAGAATATGAGCAGTTCTTC.

This clonotype has a handful of counts. This chain connects TRBV6-1 to TRBJ2-1; TRBD1 aligns across 10 bases. Germline V gene data show CDR1 as MNHNS and CDR2 as SASEGT. Trimming took 3 bases from V and 4 from J; bases not matched to a gene: 3. The CDR3 extends over 15 amino acids. The CDR3 DNA reads TGTGCCAGCAGTGAGGGGACAGGGGTGTACAATGAGCAGTTCTTC. This sequence encodes CASSEGTGVYNEQFF.

In this sample, this clonotype turned up many times. V and J are TRBV20-1 and TRBJ2-3; D might be TRBD2 (6 bases). The V end was cut by 6 bases, the J end by 1 base, with 14 bases between. This CDR3 has 14 amino acids. Looked up from germline, CDR1 is DFQATT and CDR2 is SNEGSKA (reference sequence). The CDR3 sequence is CSADSSEGTDTQYF. CDR3 nucleotide sequence: TGCAGTGCCGACTCTAGCGAGGGCACAGATACGCAGTATTTT.

In this sample, this clonotype turned up a few times. This sequence joins TRBV7-9 and TRBJ1-1; D is unresolved. The CDR3 contains 13 residues. V gave up 6 bases and J gave up 1 base, with 9 bases separating them. Germline V gives CDR1 SEHNR, CDR2 FQNEAQ (reference sequence). CDR3 nucleotides: TGTGCCAGCAGAGGGCCGAAGAACACTGAAGCTTTCTTT. It codes for CASRGPKNTEAFF.

This chain connects TRBV6-1 to TRBJ1-2; 9 nucleotides line up with TRBD1. CDR1 is MNHNS and CDR2 is SASEGT in the germline V gene. The CDR3 is made up of 13 amino acids. V trimming: 7 bases; J trimming: 5 bases; junction bases outside the gene matches: 5. The CDR3 region is CASIPGQGYGYTF. In DNA form, the CDR3 reads TGTGCCAGCATCCCGGGACAGGGATATGGCTACACCTTC.

This chain connects TRBV20-1 to TRBJ2-1; 8 nucleotides align to TRBD2. There are 13 residues in the CDR3. CDR1 and CDR2 from the germline V gene are DFQATT and SNEGSKA (reference sequence). V was clipped by 6 bases and J by 8 bases; unmatched bases: 9. Here the CDR3 reads CSATGGRLDEQFF. The CDR3 bases are TGCAGTGCGACGGGAGGGCGTTTAGATGAGCAGTTCTTC.

This clonotype was seen at least ten times. V usage is TRBV20-1 and J usage is TRBJ2-5, with D perhaps matching TRBD1 (7 bases). CDR3 length: 13 residues. Trimming shortened V by 6 bases and J by 5 bases, and 16 bases separated the two germline ends. CDR1 DFQATT and CDR2 SNEGSKA come from the germline V gene (reference sequence). CDR3 in amino acids: CSAPPTGRETQYF. Here the CDR3 DNA reads TGCAGTGCCCCCCCGACAGGGAGGGAGACCCAGTACTTC.

This clonotype was detected many times. This sequence joins TRBV12-5 and TRBJ1-4, with unresolved D. This CDR3 is 13 amino acids long. CDR1 LGHNT and CDR2 FRNRAP come from the germline V gene. Trimming took off 4 bases at V and 5 bases at J, with 8 bases between the two ends. The CDR3 DNA reads TGTGCTAGTGGTTCCTTATCGAATGAAAAACTGTTTTTT. Its translation is CASGSLSNEKLFF.

This clonotype was observed at least ten times. The chain joins TRBV5-6 to TRBJ2-7; possible D gene TRBD1, 5 bases. V dropped 3 bases and J dropped 2 bases, with 15 bases sitting between them. Germline CDR1 SGHDT, CDR2 YYEEEE. This CDR3 has 15 residues. The CDR3 DNA is TGTGCCAGCAGCTCGGATCAGGGAAAGCCCTACGAGCAGTACTTC. This codes for CASSSDQGKPYEQYF.

The table lists this clonotype with many counts. This sequence joins TRBV7-2 and TRBJ2-5; tentative D call: TRBD2 (6 bases). Germline V gene data show CDR1 as SGHTA and CDR2 as FQGNSA. V was shortened by 1 base and J by 0 bases, with 24 bases between the two germline ends. This CDR3 contains 20 residues. This chain's CDR3 is CASSLEAAGKGLQYQETQYF. CDR3 in DNA: TGTGCCAGCAGCTTAGAGGCCGCCGGGAAGGGACTGCAGTACCAAGAGACCCAGTACTTC. Based on the CDR3 plus reference TRBV7-2 and TRBJ2-5, the full variable domain is GAGVSQSPSNKVTEKGKDVELRCDPISGHTALYWYRQSLGQGLEFLIYFQGNSAPDKSGLPSDRFSAERTGGSVSTLTIQRTQQEDSAVYLCASSLEAAGKGLQYQETQYFGPGTRLLVL.

The chain has TRBV15 and TRBJ2-3; D might be TRBD2 (5 bases). Germline-derived CDR1 and CDR2 are LNHNV and YYDKDF (reference sequence). The CDR3 contains 14 residues. V gave up 1 base and J gave up 4 bases, with 9 bases separating them. The CDR3 DNA sequence: TGTGCCACCAGCAGAGCCGGGATGTCAGATACGCAGTATTTT. It codes for CATSRAGMSDTQYF.

The genes are TRBV7-8 and TRBJ2-7; perhaps D is TRBD1 or TRBD2 (5 bases each). CDR1 SGHVS and CDR2 FQNEAQ come from the germline V gene. This CDR3 has 13 amino acids. Trimming stripped 4 bases from V and 6 bases from J, with 13 bases between. The CDR3 here is CASSWDPTFEQYF. CDR3 DNA: TGTGCCAGCAGCTGGGACCCAACCTTCGAGCAGTACTTC.

This clonotype was counted only a few times. The chain combines TRBV10-2 with TRBJ1-5, with TRBD1 as a possible D gene (5 bases). The CDR3 has 15 residues. CDR1 WSHSY and CDR2 SAAADI come from the germline V gene. V lost 0 bases to trimming and J lost 4 bases, with 10 bases between them. This CDR3 is CASSESSAGNQPQHF. The CDR3 region has the DNA TGCGCCAGCAGTGAGTCGTCGGCAGGGAATCAGCCCCAGCATTTT.

This clonotype was seen many times. The rearrangement links TRBV9 to TRBJ2-5, with 10 bases identical to TRBD2. Germline V gene data show CDR1 as SGDLS and CDR2 as YYNGEE. The CDR3 loop spans 16 amino acids. V gave up 3 bases and J gave up 4 bases; unmatched junction bases: 9. This chain's CDR3 is CASSASDSGRSETQYF. The CDR3 bases are TGTGCCAGCAGCGCGTCTGATAGCGGGAGGTCAGAGACCCAGTACTTC.

This clonotype has more than one count but fewer than ten. The chain carries TRBV9 and TRBJ2-3; TRBD1 is a possible D gene (5 bases). The CDR3 totals 15 residues. In germline, CDR1 is SGDLS, CDR2 YYNGEE. With 3 bases removed from V and 2 bases from J, the gap between germline ends came to 13 bases. CDR3 sequence: CASSEFGHYTDTQYF. The DNA for the CDR3 is TGTGCCAGCAGCGAATTCGGACACTACACAGATACGCAGTATTTT.

This clonotype occurred many times. The rearrangement joins TRBV12-3 or TRBV12-4 to TRBJ2-1, with 9 bases that match TRBD1. Germline trimming cut 6 bases from V and 3 bases from J; bases unmatched to any gene: 6. The CDR3 sequence is 15 residues long. The CDR3 reads CASSPTGGNYNEQFF. CDR3 nucleotide sequence: TGTGCCAGCAGCCCGACAGGGGGGAACTACAATGAGCAGTTCTTC.

This clonotype turned up a few times. This chain uses TRBV3-1 with TRBJ2-3, with 10 bases matching TRBD1. CDR3 length: 15 residues. Germline-derived CDR1 and CDR2 are LGHDT and YNNKEL (reference sequence). V lost 1 base, J lost 5 bases, and 3 bases stayed unmatched. This chain's CDR3 is CASSQGQGAVDTQYF. The DNA for the CDR3 is TGTGCCAGCAGCCAAGGACAGGGGGCTGTAGATACGCAGTATTTT.

This clonotype was seen a handful of times. V usage is TRBV2 and J usage is TRBJ2-5, with TRBD1 matching over 11 bases. V trimming: 4 bases; J trimming: 2 bases; junction bases outside the gene matches: 3. CDR1 is SNHLY, CDR2 FYNNEI, per germline. CDR3 length: 15 amino acids. The CDR3 reads CASSAWDRGQETQYF. DNA of the CDR3: TGTGCCAGCAGTGCATGGGACAGGGGGCAAGAGACCCAGTACTTC.

In this sample, this clonotype turned up a few times. J is TRBJ1-6 and V is TRBV20-1; a weak D match, TRBD1 (6 bases). Per the germline V gene, CDR1 is DFQATT and CDR2 is SNEGSKA (reference sequence). The CDR3 runs to 15 residues. Trimming took off 5 bases at V and 0 bases at J, with 11 bases between the two ends. Here the CDR3 reads CSAALDSSYNSPLHF. The CDR3 DNA follows: TGCAGTGCTGCCTTGGACAGCTCCTATAATTCACCCCTCCACTTT.

This clonotype was seen ten or more times. This chain links TRBV5-8 with TRBJ2-2, with D perhaps given as TRBD1 or TRBD2 (6 bases each). V was clipped by 4 bases and J by 4 bases, with 17 bases between them. The length of the CDR3 is 16 residues. CDR1 SGHTS and CDR2 YDEGEE come from the germline V gene. The DNA for the CDR3 is TGTGCCAGCAGCCCGGAGGGGGGCGCAGGCACCGGGGAGCTGTTTTTT. This encodes CASSPEGGAGTGELFF.